One sample yielded the 4 T cell receptor beta chains listed below, sequenced in a study of cytomegalovirus exposure and HLA in healthy donors (dated by TCRdb to 2017 to 2019). Library method: the immunoSEQ multiplex PCR assay. TCRdb took this table from immuneACCESS and kept in-frame rearrangements with V and J called. Such tables lack part of the clones; where checked against another copy, unresolved V genes explain under half of the gap, and the rest is unexplained. The sample records some 110,000 clones, 70% to 90% of which are singletons. The ten largest clones capture about 1.8% of the sample. The sample was PBMCs. The receptors were gathered from a man aged 18 to 30 in good health and CMV-seronegative.

The rearrangement links TRBV5-1 to TRBJ2-1; 8 nucleotides match TRBD2. CDR3 size: 14 residues. CDR1 and CDR2 from the germline V gene are SGHRS and YFSETQ. With V trimmed by 4 bases and J by 6 bases, 6 bases remained unmatched. CDR3 DNA: TGCGCCAGCAGCCTAGCGGGTTTTTCCAATGAGCAGTTCTTC. Amino acids: CASSLAGFSNEQFF. Supplemented by reference TRBV5-1 and TRBJ2-1, the full variable domain reads KAGVTQTPRYLIKTRGQQVTLSCSPISGHRSVSWYQQTPGQGLQFLFEYFSETQRNKGNFPGRFSGRQFSNSRSEMNVSTLELGDSALYLCASSLAGFSNEQFFGPGTRLTVL.

This chain links TRBV29-1 with TRBJ2-7, with 11 bases that match TRBD1. The V gene's germline CDR1 is SQVTM and CDR2 ANQGSEA. The trim removed 3 bases at V and 4 bases at J, leaving 8 bases unmatched. The CDR3 spans 15 residues. CDR3 amino acids: CSVESGQGAFYEQYF. The CDR3 DNA sequence: TGCAGCGTTGAGAGCGGACAGGGGGCGTTTTACGAGCAGTACTTC.

The gene calls are TRBV6-6 and TRBJ2-7, with D possibly being TRBD2 (5 bases). Germline V gene sequence: CDR1 MNHNY, CDR2 SVGAGI (reference sequence). The V and J ends lost 8 bases and 1 base respectively, with 9 bases between them. The CDR3 covers 12 residues. DNA for the CDR3: TGTGCCAGCCTAAGCGGTTCCTACGAGCAGTACTTC. Its translation is CASLSGSYEQYF.

The chain has TRBV2 and TRBJ1-1; D gene ambiguous. Trimming stripped 2 bases from V and 1 base from J, with 8 bases between. This CDR3 contains 14 residues. CDR1 and CDR2 from the germline V gene are SNHLY and FYNNEI. This chain's CDR3 is CASSELLRNTEAFF. Written as DNA, the CDR3 is TGTGCCAGCAGTGAATTACTTCGGAACACTGAAGCTTTCTTT.